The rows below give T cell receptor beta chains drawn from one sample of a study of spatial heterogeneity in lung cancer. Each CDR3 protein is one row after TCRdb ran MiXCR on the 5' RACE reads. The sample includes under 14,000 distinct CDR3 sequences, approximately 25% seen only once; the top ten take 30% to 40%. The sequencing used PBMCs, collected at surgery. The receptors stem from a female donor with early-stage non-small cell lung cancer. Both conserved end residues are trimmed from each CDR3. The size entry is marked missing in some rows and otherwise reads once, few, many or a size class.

CDR3: ASSLPPQGVHEQY; J: TRBJ2-7; length: 13; size: NA; V: TRBV5-1
CDR3: SVISGRYEQY; J: TRBJ2-7; length: 10; size: many; V: TRBV29-1
CDR3: ASKPGANEQF; J: TRBJ2-1; length: 10; size: few; V: TRBV6-2/TRBV6-3
CDR3: ASSYHTSYEQY; J: TRBJ2-7; length: 11; size: NA; V: TRBV6-2/TRBV6-3
CDR3: ASSPRTSGSYNEQF; J: TRBJ2-1; length: 14; size: NA; V: TRBV4-2
CDR3: ASSRLAGGPHEQY; J: TRBJ2-7; length: 13; size: NA; V: TRBV4-3
CDR3: ASSGGSRNQPQH; J: TRBJ1-5; length: 12; size: medium-sized; V: TRBV10-1
CDR3: SYDRGLGYT; J: TRBJ1-2; length: 9; size: few; V: TRBV29-1
CDR3: ASRRQGTGELF; J: TRBJ2-2; length: 11; size: NA; V: TRBV6-5
CDR3: SARDVGGSNEKLF; J: TRBJ1-4; length: 13; size: NA; V: TRBV20-1
CDR3: SAGERDTQY; J: TRBJ2-3; length: 9; size: NA; V: TRBV29-1
CDR3: ASSQVVTEGYGYT; J: TRBJ1-2; length: 13; size: medium-sized; V: TRBV4-3
CDR3: ASTEGGYNEQF; J: TRBJ2-1; length: 11; size: NA; V: TRBV6-2/TRBV6-3
CDR3: ASSYSRNQPQH; J: TRBJ1-5; length: 11; size: NA; V: TRBV6-2/TRBV6-3
CDR3: ASRRGTGDEQY; J: TRBJ2-7; length: 11; size: NA; V: TRBV7-2
CDR3: ASSLGGSGGSSYNEQF; J: TRBJ2-1; length: 16; size: medium-sized; V: TRBV7-9
CDR3: ASSPPLKGSSPPEF; J: TRBJ2-1; length: 14; size: NA; V: TRBV9